A selection of T cell receptor beta chains follows, all from one sample in a study of cytomegalovirus exposure and HLA in healthy donors. TCRdb's table, derived via immunoSEQ multiplex PCR, lists solely in-frame clones and lacks some. The specimen's table records about 55,000 clones. The sample consisted of PBMCs. The receptors here all came from a man aged 50 or older in good health and CMV-seropositive. Both conserved end residues are part of each CDR3. D genes are given only for firm matches.

D gene | J gene | V gene | CDR3 DNA | CDR3 protein
TRBD2 | TRBJ2-7 | TRBV14 | TGTGCCAGCAGCCGCGGACTAGCGGGAGCGAGCGAGCAGTACTTC | CASSRGLAGASEQYF
. | TRBJ1-1 | TRBV7-9 | TGTGCCAGCAGCCGAGGCACTGAAGCTTTCTTT | CASSRGTEAFF
. | TRBJ2-5 | TRBV11-2 | TGTGCCAGCAGCTTACAGGTCAAGGGGCAAGAGACCCAGTACTTC | CASSLQVKGQETQYF
TRBD1 | TRBJ1-2 | TRBV18 | TGTGCCAGCTCACCAGGGACAGAACCCGACTATGGCTACACCTTC | CASSPGTEPDYGYTF
. | TRBJ1-3 | TRBV25-1 | TGTGCCAGCAGTGAGTATTTAGGGAGCTCTGGAAACACCATATATTTT | CASSEYLGSSGNTIYF
TRBD1 | TRBJ1-5 | TRBV2 | TGTGCCAGCAGCGGGACAGGTCCTAATCAGCCCCAGCATTTT | CASSGTGPNQPQHF
. | TRBJ1-1 | TRBV7-2 | TGTGCCAGCAGCCCCCCCTGGACAGTGAACACTGAAGCTTTCTTT | CASSPPWTVNTEAFF
TRBD2 | TRBJ2-5 | TRBV7-2 | TGTGCCAGCAGTCCCCCAAGACTAGCGGGGGCGGTGGGTGGAGAGACCCAGTACTTC | CASSPPRLAGAVGGETQYF
TRBD2 | TRBJ2-3 | TRBV7-3 | TGTGCCAGCAGCTTAAGGGCACAGCGGGAGGGTAGCAGTACAGATACGCAGTATTTT | CASSLRAQREGSSTDTQYF
. | TRBJ2-2 | TRBV6-1 | TGTGCCAGCAGTAGAGAAATGGGGGAGCTGTTTTTT | CASSREMGELFF
TRBD1 | TRBJ1-5 | TRBV18 | TGTGCCAGCTCAGCCTCCGGGACAGGGGAGCAGCCCCAGCATTTT | CASSASGTGEQPQHF
. | TRBJ2-1 | TRBV21-1 | TGTGCCAGCACCAAGGGGGACAGGGGGCTTGATGAGCAGTTCTTC | CASTKGDRGLDEQFF
TRBD1 | TRBJ2-7 | TRBV28 | TGTGCCAGCAGCCCATGGACAGGGTCGATATTCGAGCAGTACTTC | CASSPWTGSIFEQYF
. | TRBJ1-2 | TRBV11-2 | TGTGCCAGCAGCTTATACAGTCGCCCCACCTATGGCTACACCTTC | CASSLYSRPTYGYTF
TRBD2 | TRBJ2-3 | TRBV4-2 | TGTGCCAGCAGCCAAGATCCGGGGGGGCCAACAGATACGCAGTATTTT | CASSQDPGGPTDTQYF
. | TRBJ1-1 | TRBV5-1 | TGCGCCAGCAGCTTGGGGGCAGGGGAGAGGGCTTTCTTT | CASSLGAGERAFF
TRBD1 | TRBJ2-7 | TRBV7-6 | TGTGCCAGCAGCTTAGAAGACAGGGTGCCCTCCTACGAGCAGTACTTC | CASSLEDRVPSYEQYF
TRBD1 | TRBJ2-3 | TRBV9 | TGTGCCAGCAGCGCGAGTCCCGGGACAGGGGGGAGCACAGATACGCAGTATTTT | CASSASPGTGGSTDTQYF
. | TRBJ2-7 | TRBV6-6 | TGTGCCAGCAGTTTTCGACAGGATGGGCAGTACTTC | CASSFRQDGQYF
TRBD1 | TRBJ1-2 | TRBV4-3 | TGCGCCAGCAGTAAGACAGGGGGAGTAAATGGCTACACCTTC | CASSKTGGVNGYTF
. | TRBJ1-5 | TRBV6-5 | TGTGCCAGCAGCCCCGCGGGTCGTCAGCCCCAGCATTTT | CASSPAGRQPQHF
. | TRBJ1-6 | TRBV5-6 | TGTGCCAGCAGCTCGTACCGACAGAGGCATAATTCACCCCTCCACTTT | CASSSYRQRHNSPLHF
. | TRBJ2-2 | TRBV19 | TGTGCCAGTAGTAGCAGGGTCCCCTTAATAAGCGGGGAGCTGTTTTTT | CASSSRVPLISGELFF
TRBD1 | TRBJ1-2 | TRBV7-2 | TGTGCCAGCAGCCCCCGGACAGGGGCAAGCTATGGCTACACCTTC | CASSPRTGASYGYTF
. | TRBJ1-3 | TRBV6-5 | TGTGCCAGCACCACAGGGTCTGGAAACACCATATATTTT | CASTTGSGNTIYF
. | TRBJ2-5 | TRBV19 | TGTGCCAGTAGTAAAGGGGGATCGGGGCAAGAGACCCAGTACTTC | CASSKGGSGQETQYF
. | TRBJ1-5 | TRBV10-3 | TGTGCCATCAGTGATAAGGAGTTTCAGCCCCAGCATTTT | CAISDKEFQPQHF
. | TRBJ1-1 | TRBV7-9 | TGTGCCAGCAGCACAAAGGCGGGGGGCACTGAAGCTTTCTTT | CASSTKAGGTEAFF
. | TRBJ1-2 | TRBV6-5 | TGTGCCAGCAGGCCAGGGGATGCGGGCGGCTACACCTTC | CASRPGDAGGYTF
. | TRBJ1-2 | TRBV19 | TGTGCCAGCCGCCTGGGATCCGCGGGAACTGGCTACACCTTC | CASRLGSAGTGYTF
. | TRBJ2-7 | TRBV6-5 | TGTGCCAGCAGTTACGGGCTCACTCCTACGAAGCAGTACTTC | CASSYGLTPTKQYF
. | TRBJ1-1 | TRBV20-1 | TGCAGTGCTAGAACCGGTTATCGGGCTTTCTTT | CSARTGYRAFF
TRBD1 | TRBJ1-2 | TRBV27 | TGTGCCAGCAGTGCGACAGGGATGGAGGTTTATGGCTACACCTTC | CASSATGMEVYGYTF
. | TRBJ1-1 | TRBV5-8 | TGTGCCAGCAGCCTGCGCGGGACTGAAGCTTTCTTT | CASSLRGTEAFF
TRBD1 | TRBJ2-5 | TRBV28 | TGTGCCAGCAGTTCCCGGACAGGGGCGTTCCAAGAGACCCAGTACTTC | CASSSRTGAFQETQYF
. | TRBJ2-1 | TRBV5-1 | TGCGCCAGCAGCCCTAGCGCGTCAAGCTCCGACAATGAGCAGTTCTTC | CASSPSASSSDNEQFF
TRBD1 | TRBJ1-2 | TRBV6-1 | TGTGCCAGCAGCCCGGGACAGGGACCCCTCTATGGCTACACCTTC | CASSPGQGPLYGYTF
. | TRBJ2-4 | TRBV4-3 | TGCGCCAGCAGCCAAGTAGGGGAGTACTTC | CASSQVGEYF
. | TRBJ2-7 | TRBV7-9 | TGTGCCAGCAGCTTCTACAGGGGAGGCCCAGACTACGAGCAGTACTTC | CASSFYRGGPDYEQYF
TRBD1 | TRBJ1-2 | TRBV27 | TGTGCCAGCAGTTTTTCAGGGGGCTATGGCTACACCTTC | CASSFSGGYGYTF
TRBD2 | TRBJ2-7 | TRBV5-4 | TGTGCCAGCAGCCCACAGACTAGCGCCCTAGGGAACGAGCAGTACTTC | CASSPQTSALGNEQYF
. | TRBJ2-3 | TRBV11-2 | TGTGCCAGCAGCTTAGTTGGGACTTTATCGTATTTT | CASSLVGTLSYF
. | TRBJ2-7 | TRBV5-1 | TGCGCCAGCAGCCCCAGGGTGAACGAGCAGTACTTC | CASSPRVNEQYF
TRBD1 | TRBJ1-5 | TRBV5-6 | TGTGCCAGCAGCAAAAGGGACAGGGGGCAAAATCAGCCCCAGCATTTT | CASSKRDRGQNQPQHF
TRBD1 | TRBJ2-1 | TRBV27 | TGTGCCAGCAGTGCCCGGGGACAGTCCTACAATGAGCAGTTCTTC | CASSARGQSYNEQFF
TRBD1 | TRBJ1-1 | TRBV11-2 | TGTGCCAGCAGCTCCGATCGGACGGGACAGTACACTGAAGCTTTCTTT | CASSSDRTGQYTEAFF
. | TRBJ2-1 | TRBV7-2 | TGTGCCAGCAGCTTGGGAGGCTCCTACAATGAGCAGTTCTTC | CASSLGGSYNEQFF
TRBD1 | TRBJ1-5 | TRBV4-3 | TGCGCCAGCAGCCGGGACAGGGGGGCCAATCAGCCCCAGCATTTT | CASSRDRGANQPQHF
. | TRBJ2-7 | TRBV28 | TGTGCCAGCAGTCCGCGCACAGGGTACGCCTACGAGCAGTACTTC | CASSPRTGYAYEQYF
TRBD2 | TRBJ2-7 | TRBV4-3 | TGCGCCAGCAGCCAAGAATCGGGAGGGAGAGGGGAGCAGTACTTC | CASSQESGGRGEQYF
TRBD1 | TRBJ1-2 | TRBV2 | TGTGCCAGCAGTGTGCCGGGACAGGGCGATGGCTACACCTTC | CASSVPGQGDGYTF
. | TRBJ2-3 | TRBV18 | TGTGCCAGCTCACGTGGGGACGGGGGAGCAGATACGCAGTATTTT | CASSRGDGGADTQYF
. | TRBJ1-5 | TRBV10-3 | TGTGCCATCAGTGAAGCAGGAACGAGCAATCAGCCCCAGCATTTT | CAISEAGTSNQPQHF